This TCR beta chain was observed in a study of T-cell memory formation after mild COVID-19. In the study overall: Clusters were largely donor specific.

Germline CDR1 reads SGHKS; CDR2 reads YYEKEE (reference sequence). With V trimmed by 3 bases and J by 7 bases, 6 bases remained unmatched. The CDR3 is made up of 14 amino acids. Study-level results: CD4+ contracting clones lay mainly in CM and EM, CD8+ ones in EMRA. Unconfirmed was the SARS-CoV-2 specificity of second-wave clones that peaked on day 37.

In regard to this clonotype: Its target is not known.

5'RACE primed at constant segments yielded TCR alpha and TCR beta cDNA libraries bearing sample barcodes and UMIs. MiXCR was run by TCRdb on the 5' RACE reads, yielding one entry per CDR3 protein. Of over 350,000 distinct CDR3 sequences listed, around a sixth are singletons. Sequencing was performed on PBMCs or a T cell subset sorted from them (not recorded which). This TCR was sampled from a man between 18 and 29 years old who had mild COVID-19 (a few samples of this study predate the infection). Cell type and time point are not known. The chain has TRBV5-5 and TRBJ1-5; 8 bases map to TRBD1. The CDR3 nucleotides are TGTGCCAGCAGCTCCGGCGACAGGGGACAGCCCCAGCATTTT. Its protein product is CASSSGDRGQPQHF.